This TCR beta chain was documented in a study of OX40 agonist ivuxolimab in advanced cancers. Some clones are missing from TCRdb's copy, which holds only in-frame ones; the method was immunoSEQ multiplex PCR. The repertoire includes 35,000 to 45,000 clones, 82% of them detected once, and more than 2% sits in the top ten. Germline lookup yields CDR1 MNHEY and CDR2 SVGAGI. This CDR3 is 15 amino acids long. The V gene lost 0 bases and the J gene lost 5 bases, with 14 bases spanning the gap. The sequencing used CD4+ or CD8+ T cells sorted from blood, collected in a trial of the OX40 agonist ivuxolimab. The J gene is TRBJ2-7, the V gene TRBV6-5; D uncertain. This sequence was found in an adult with an advanced solid tumor such as melanoma, head and neck, liver or kidney cancer. The chain's CDR3 is CASSYSRYLLNEQYF. Written as DNA, the CDR3 is TGTGCCAGCAGTTACTCAAGATATCTCCTAAACGAGCAGTACTTC.